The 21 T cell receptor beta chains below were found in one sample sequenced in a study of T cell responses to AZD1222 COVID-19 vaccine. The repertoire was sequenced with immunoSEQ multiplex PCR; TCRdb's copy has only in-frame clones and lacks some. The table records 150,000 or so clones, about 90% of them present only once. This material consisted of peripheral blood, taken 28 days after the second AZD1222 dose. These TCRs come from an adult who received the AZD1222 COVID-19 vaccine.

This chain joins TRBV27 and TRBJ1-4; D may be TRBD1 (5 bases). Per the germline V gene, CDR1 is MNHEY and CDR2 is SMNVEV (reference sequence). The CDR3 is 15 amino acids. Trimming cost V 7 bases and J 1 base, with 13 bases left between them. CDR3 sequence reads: CASTHKRGTNEKLFF. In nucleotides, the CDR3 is TGTGCCAGCACCCACAAGAGGGGAACTAATGAAAAACTGTTTTTT.

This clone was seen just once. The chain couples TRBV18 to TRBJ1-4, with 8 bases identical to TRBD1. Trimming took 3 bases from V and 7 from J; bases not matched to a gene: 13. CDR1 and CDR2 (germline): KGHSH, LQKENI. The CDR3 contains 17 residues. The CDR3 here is CASSPPGTGKASEKLFF. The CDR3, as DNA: TGTGCCAGCTCACCGCCAGGGACAGGCAAGGCAAGTGAAAAACTGTTTTTT.

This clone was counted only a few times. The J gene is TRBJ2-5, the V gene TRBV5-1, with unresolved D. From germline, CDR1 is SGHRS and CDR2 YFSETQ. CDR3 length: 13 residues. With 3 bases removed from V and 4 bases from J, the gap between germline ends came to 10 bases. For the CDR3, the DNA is TGCGCCAGCAGCTGGGTCCCGGCAGAGACCCAGTACTTC. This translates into CASSWVPAETQYF.

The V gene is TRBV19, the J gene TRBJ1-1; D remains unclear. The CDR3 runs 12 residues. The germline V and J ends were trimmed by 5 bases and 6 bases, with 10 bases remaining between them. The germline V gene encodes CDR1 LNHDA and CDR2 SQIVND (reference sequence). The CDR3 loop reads CASSQQTSEAFF. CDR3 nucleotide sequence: TGTGCCAGTAGTCAACAGACTTCTGAAGCTTTCTTT.

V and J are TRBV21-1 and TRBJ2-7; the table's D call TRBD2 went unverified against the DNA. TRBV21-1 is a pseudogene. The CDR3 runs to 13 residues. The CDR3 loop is CASSKIETYEQYF. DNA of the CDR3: TGTGCCAGCAGCAAGATAGAAACCTACGAGCAGTACTTC.

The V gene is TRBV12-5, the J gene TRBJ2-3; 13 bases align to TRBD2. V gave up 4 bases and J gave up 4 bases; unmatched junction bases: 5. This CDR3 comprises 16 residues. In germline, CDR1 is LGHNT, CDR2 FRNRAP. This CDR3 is CASGSGLAGVADTQYF. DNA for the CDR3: TGTGCTAGTGGTTCCGGACTAGCGGGAGTCGCAGATACGCAGTATTTT.

The CDR3 sequence: CASSFGAIGTVATNEKLFF. Here the CDR3 DNA reads TGCGCCAGCAGCTTCGGGGCCATAGGGACAGTCGCAACTAATGAAAAACTGTTTTTT. This rearrangement joins TRBV5-1 to TRBJ1-4; 7 bases are shared with TRBD1. The CDR3 is 19 amino acids. Germline lookup yields CDR1 SGHRS and CDR2 YFSETQ. Trimming removed 2 bases from V and 0 bases from J; junction bases left unmatched: 13.

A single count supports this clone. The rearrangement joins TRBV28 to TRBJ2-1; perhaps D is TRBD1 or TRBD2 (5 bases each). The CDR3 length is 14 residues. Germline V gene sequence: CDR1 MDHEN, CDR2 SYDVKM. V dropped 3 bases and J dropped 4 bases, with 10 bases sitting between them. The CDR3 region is CASSFGALYNEQFF. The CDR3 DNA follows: TGTGCCAGCAGTTTCGGGGCCCTATACAATGAGCAGTTCTTC.

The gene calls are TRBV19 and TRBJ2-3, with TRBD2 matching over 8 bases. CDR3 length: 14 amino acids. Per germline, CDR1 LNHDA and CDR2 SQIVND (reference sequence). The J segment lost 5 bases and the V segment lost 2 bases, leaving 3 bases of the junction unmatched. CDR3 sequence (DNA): TGTGCCAGTAGTATAACGGGAGGGGGAGATACGCAGTATTTT. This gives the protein CASSITGGGDTQYF. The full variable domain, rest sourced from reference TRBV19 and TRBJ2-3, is DGGITQSPKYLFRKEGQNVTLSCEQNLNHDAMYWYRQDPGQGLRLIYYSQIVNDFQKGDIAEGYSVSREKKESFPLTVTSAQKNPTAFYLCASSITGGGDTQYFGPGTRLTVL.

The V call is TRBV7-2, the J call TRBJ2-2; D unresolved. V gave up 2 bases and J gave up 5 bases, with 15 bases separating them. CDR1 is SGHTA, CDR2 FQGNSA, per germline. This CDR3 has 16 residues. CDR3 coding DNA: TGTGCCAGCAGCTTATGGGGAACAGAAATTACCGGGGAGCTGTTTTTT. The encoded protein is CASSLWGTEITGELFF.

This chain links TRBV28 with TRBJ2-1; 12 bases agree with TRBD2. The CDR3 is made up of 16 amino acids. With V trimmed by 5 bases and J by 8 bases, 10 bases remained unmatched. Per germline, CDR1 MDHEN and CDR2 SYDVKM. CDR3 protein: CASSVGTSGQFYEQFF. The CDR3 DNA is TGTGCCAGCAGTGTTGGGACTAGCGGGCAATTCTATGAGCAGTTCTTC.

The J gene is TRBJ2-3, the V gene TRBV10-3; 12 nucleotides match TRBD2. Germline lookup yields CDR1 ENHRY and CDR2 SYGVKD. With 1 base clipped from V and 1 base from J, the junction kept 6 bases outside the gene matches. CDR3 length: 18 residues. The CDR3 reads CAISELASGGAGTDTQYF. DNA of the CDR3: TGTGCCATCAGTGAGTTGGCTAGCGGGGGGGCAGGCACAGATACGCAGTATTTT.

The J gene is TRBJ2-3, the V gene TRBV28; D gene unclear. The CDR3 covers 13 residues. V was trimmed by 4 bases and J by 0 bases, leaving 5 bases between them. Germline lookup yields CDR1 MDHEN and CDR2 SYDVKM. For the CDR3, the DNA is TGTGCCAGCAGTTCTGGTAGCACAGATACGCAGTATTTT. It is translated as CASSSGSTDTQYF.

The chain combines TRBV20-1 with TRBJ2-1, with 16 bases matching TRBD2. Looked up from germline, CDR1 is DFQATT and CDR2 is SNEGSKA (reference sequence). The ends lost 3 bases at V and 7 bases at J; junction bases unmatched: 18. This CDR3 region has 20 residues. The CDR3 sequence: CSASSSYSGTSGGAVNEQFF. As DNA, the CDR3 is TGCAGTGCTAGTAGTTCATATTCCGGGACTAGCGGGGGGGCCGTGAATGAGCAGTTCTTC.

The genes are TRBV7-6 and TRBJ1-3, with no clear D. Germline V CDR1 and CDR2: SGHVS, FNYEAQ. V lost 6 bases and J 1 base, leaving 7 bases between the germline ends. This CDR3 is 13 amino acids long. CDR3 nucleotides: TGTGCCAGCAGGGAACTATCTGGAAACACCATATATTTT. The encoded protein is CASRELSGNTIYF.

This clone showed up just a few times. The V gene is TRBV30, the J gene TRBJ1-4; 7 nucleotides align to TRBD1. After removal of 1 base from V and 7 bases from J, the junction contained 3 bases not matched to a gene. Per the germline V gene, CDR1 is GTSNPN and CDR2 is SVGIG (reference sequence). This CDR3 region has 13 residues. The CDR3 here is CAWSADRVEKLFF. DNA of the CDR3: TGTGCCTGGAGTGCCGACAGGGTTGAAAAACTGTTTTTT.

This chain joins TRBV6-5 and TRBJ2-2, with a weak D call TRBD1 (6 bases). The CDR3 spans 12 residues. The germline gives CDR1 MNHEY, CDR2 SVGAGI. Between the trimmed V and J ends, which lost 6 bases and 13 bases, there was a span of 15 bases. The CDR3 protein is CASRGTTKGLFF. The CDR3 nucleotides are TGTGCCAGCAGGGGGACAACTAAAGGGCTGTTTTTT.

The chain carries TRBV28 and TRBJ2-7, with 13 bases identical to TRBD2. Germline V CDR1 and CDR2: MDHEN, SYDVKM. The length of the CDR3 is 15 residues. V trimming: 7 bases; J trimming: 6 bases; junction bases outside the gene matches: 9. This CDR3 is CASTPSGLAGIEQYF. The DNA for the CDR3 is TGTGCCAGCACCCCCTCGGGACTAGCGGGAATCGAGCAGTACTTC.

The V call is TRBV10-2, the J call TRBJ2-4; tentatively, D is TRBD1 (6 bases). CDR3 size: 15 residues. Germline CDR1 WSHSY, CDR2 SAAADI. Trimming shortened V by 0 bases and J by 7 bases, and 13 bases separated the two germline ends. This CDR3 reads CASSESFSTGNIQYF. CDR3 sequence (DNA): TGCGCCAGCAGTGAGTCGTTCTCTACAGGGAACATTCAGTACTTC.

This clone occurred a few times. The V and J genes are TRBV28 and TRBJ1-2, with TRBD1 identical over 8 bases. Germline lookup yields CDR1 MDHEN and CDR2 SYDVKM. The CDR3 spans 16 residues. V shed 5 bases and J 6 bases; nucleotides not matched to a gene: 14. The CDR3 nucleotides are TGTGCCAGCAGTACCCCTCAGGCAGGGGGCTTAGATGGCTACACCTTC. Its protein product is CASSTPQAGGLDGYTF.

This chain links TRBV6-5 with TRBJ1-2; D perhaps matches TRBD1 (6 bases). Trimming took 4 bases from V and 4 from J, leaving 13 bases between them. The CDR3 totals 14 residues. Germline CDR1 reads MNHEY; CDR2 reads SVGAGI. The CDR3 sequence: CASSSGGSFYGYTF. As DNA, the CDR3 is TGTGCCAGCAGTTCGGGGGGCAGTTTCTATGGCTACACCTTC.